This entry concerns a single T cell receptor beta chain. There is no known antigen for this receptor. Base qualities are missing; no much larger clone stands one base away. In the germline V gene, CDR1 corresponds to SGDLS and CDR2 to YYNGEE. The CDR3 numbers 15 residues from cysteine through phenylalanine. Only the CDR3 region is kept as DNA, spanning 45 bases read in frame from base 1. V loses 0 bases of germline sequence and J loses 5 bases, and the interval between the two ends is 15 bases. The immunoSEQ Assay, a bias-controlled multiplex PCR, was used to amplify TCRbeta CDR3 regions from genomic DNA. In the source study's methods: Within the assay, amplification of reference gene primers was used to estimate how many nucleated cells each sample contained. To quantify the absolute abundance of each unique TCRbeta CDR3 rearrangement, sequence reads were collapsed and filtered. For each sample, productive Simpson clonality was calculated by taking the square root of Simpson's diversity index across productive rearrangements. TCRdb re-hosts the immuneACCESS table, in-frame sequences only. Its copies lack some clones; in the studies checked, an unresolved V gene accounts for under half of them, and the cause for the rest is not known. V and J calls and clone size are as listed in that table; D and trimming were resolved from the DNA. The sample records about 77,000 clones, about 80% of which are singletons. Around 4.8% of the sample is taken by the ten largest.

Whole blood was collected in K2EDTA tubes by collaborating institutions according to the institutions' own protocols. For TCRbeta analysis, collaborator samples were shipped as frozen whole blood, as isolated PBMCs, or as DNA extracted from either sample type. These data are taken from a study of blood T cell repertoires in COVID-19 (dated by TCRdb to 2020 to 2022). A note on the overall study: Samples from collaborators originated in the United States, Italy and Spain and spanned both the acute and convalescent phases of COVID-19. The material from the prospective study consisted of cDNA or gDNA derived from T cells, B-cell-depleted T cells, or PBMCs. The dataset comprised deeply sampled blood TCRbeta repertoires from subjects exposed to, actively infected with, or recovered from COVID-19. The repertoires were released in a freely available public database meant as a resource for research on the immune response to SARS-CoV-2. Samples came from the ongoing ImmuneRACE study (first 160 participants) plus 1,254 subjects from 6 global collaborators. The sample metadata nearly always contained a de-identified subject ID, COVID-19 status, age in years and sex. Where HLA class I and class II types were available, the types were taken from metadata supplied by the sample provider, not from assay-based typing.

The full study reports these points: The quantity of clinical and demographic metadata differed by source and by participant and was supplied without curation.

The TCR comes from a woman in her 70s with acute or convalescent COVID-19. The specimen was peripheral blood. Recombination joined TRBV9 with TRBJ2-7; 5 matching bases give a weak D call of TRBD2. The DNA is TGTGCCAGCAGCGTAGGTAATGGACTGGCGGACGAGCAGTACTTC. This codes for CASSVGNGLADEQYF.